The sequence of this TCR beta chain was determined in a study of cytomegalovirus exposure and HLA in healthy donors (TCRdb year 2017). Background for the entire study: An earlier analysis of 587 of the donors reported about 260 Gb of sequence data and approximately 120 million unique TCR beta sequences obtained from approximately 180 million T cells. An early release that covered about 640 HLA-typed donors contained approximately 300 gigabases of sequencing data and 85 million to 100 million unique TCR sequences. Of the 350 to 450 genotyped donors, over 65% fell in the genetic ancestry cluster associated with self-reported Caucasian donors. The study aimed to test whether cataloging public T cell receptors could reveal signatures of past pathogen exposure. The study used immunosequencing to profile the T cell repertoires of approximately 650 subjects and linked those repertoires to cytomegalovirus serostatus. Along with the approximately 620-subject first cohort, a separate validation cohort of over a hundred different subjects was used. To predict cytomegalovirus infection status, the study combined high-throughput TCR immunosequencing, statistical association of individual TCRs with disease status, and machine learning. A later analysis re-examined previously published TCR beta repertoires from more than 600 donors and added high-resolution HLA genotyping to investigate patterns of TCR occurrence. The later analysis used no new phenotypic data to find candidate immune exposures, relying instead on TCR beta sequences and their occurrence across donors. An earlier analysis of several hundred of the donors applied high-throughput TCR beta sequencing to assess whether each TCR beta V gene segment acted as functional or pseudogenic. Donor age, sex, ethnicity and CMV serostatus were compiled alongside the repertoire data. A later genetic analysis took genome-wide SNP genotypes for about three fifths of the 666 donors and used that subset as a discovery cohort. Every discovery cohort repertoire had been produced on one sequencing platform. HLA typing included class I and class II loci at four-digit resolution. The number of typed donors differed by locus: about 620-630 for A, B, C, DRB1 and DQB1; some 500 for DQA1; some 590 for DPA1; and roughly 450 for DPB1. Because of strong linkage in the cohort, a handful of DR-DQ haplotypes were treated as single units for association and clustering. On average, around 200,000 unique TCR beta nucleotide sequences were sequenced per donor among 398 genotyped donors of the cohort, with approximately 18% of those sequences being non-productive. What the research found in general, with its limitations: CMV serostatus was the only immune exposure information available for the cohort. Because HLA typing was missing for some donors at each locus, association tests included only the typed subset. A later analysis found that HLA-associated TCR beta chains were more clonally expanded and had lower generation probabilities than equally common non-associated chains. Sequencing depth was assumed to be roughly uniform across donors in the presence/absence analyses, though that assumption may not hold. The study gave a list of 150 to 200 TCR beta chains associated with cytomegalovirus. The sequencing pipeline was judged likely to have produced a cluster of highly shared sequence variants as a technical artifact. Correlated functional status among segregating V segments might reflect linkage disequilibrium, but an unknown experimental factor could not be ruled out. In a later analysis, several top co-occurrence clusters were reported to appear linked to parvovirus B19, influenza, CMV and Epstein-Barr virus. At a false discovery rate of 0.05, a later analysis linked approximately 18,000 TCR beta sequences to specific HLA alleles. Cytomegalovirus status was reported to be diagnosed by the classifier with high specificity and sensitivity in both the original and validation cohorts. In a later analysis, most CMV-associated TCR beta chains were found to appear HLA-restricted, with HLA associations seemingly driven largely by CMV exposure. A further reported finding was that TCR beta sequences accurately predicted the HLA-A and HLA-B alleles for most subjects in the first cohort. A later analysis found that TCR association rates varied across HLA loci, with DRB1 alleles showing the most associated TCRs and HLA-C alleles the fewest. The 87-base-pair reads could not distinguish some IMGT-functional V segments, including TRBV6-2 and TRBV6-3, so those segments were excluded. About 17 rarely observed V segments, including chromosome 9 orphons, were excluded from the earlier analysis of several hundred of the donors because counts were too low. A later genetic analysis reported fewer N-insertions in productive TCRs among donors in an Asian-associated ancestry cluster than the roughly 690-donor mean. An earlier analysis of several hundred of the donors showed that most TCR beta V segments appeared in productive rearrangements either about 90% or about 30% of the time, which broadly matched IMGT annotations. V-gene and J-gene trimming of TCR beta chains was associated with a missense DCLRE1C variant in a later genetic analysis, and the association was replicated in an independent cohort. The authors suggested that the approach could potentially be generalized to other disease states and immunological phenotypes. A few of the identified cytomegalovirus-associated TCR beta chains were confirmed in vitro to be specific for cytomegalovirus antigens. While some public TCRs were present in many individuals, most TCR sequences turned up only very rarely across donors. When HLA alleles, especially DR and DQ, strongly co-occurred, TCR associations were difficult to assign to individual alleles. This cohort had only TCR beta chains sequenced, and the lack of alpha or paired-chain data limited which features could be detected.

This clone was recorded a few times. Its specific antigen is unknown. No base qualities exist here, and no much larger clone lies one base off it. Clipping removes 5 bases from V and 1 base from J, with 8 as the unmatched junction base count. From the cysteine up to the phenylalanine, the CDR3 has a length of 17 residues. Only the CDR3 portion is preserved as DNA: 51 bases, with reading frame beginning at the first base. The germline V gene (reference sequence) gives CDR1 as LNHDA and CDR2 as SQIVND. Preparation of the library involved the immunoSEQ multiplex PCR assay. A mixture of 60 forward primers for TCR Vbeta segments and 13 reverse primers for TCR Jbeta segments was used in the multiplex PCR. Amplification of the CDR3 region of rearranged TCR beta genes was performed with a multiplex PCR assay on genomic DNA. On the Illumina HiSeq System, the amplified TCR beta libraries were sequenced as 87-base-pair reads. Under the source paper's analysis protocol: In a later analysis, 80 million or so unique TCR beta chains were counted across the roughly 610 repertoires, and roughly 11 million of these chains were shared by at least two donors. A nearest-neighbor algorithm error-corrected the raw reads and collapsed the reads into unique sequences, merging closely related sequences to remove PCR and sequencing errors. To assign V, D and J gene segments, CDR3 sequences were aligned to IMGT reference sequences. For a sequence to be retained, a match of at least six nucleotides to both a V gene segment and a J gene segment was required. Rearrangements were called productive when the CDR3 lacked stop codons and stayed in frame with V and J; all others were non-productive. CDR3 was defined by IMGT convention, running from the second conserved V-encoded cysteine to the conserved J-encoded phenylalanine. In an earlier analysis of more than 550 of the donors, sequences lacking an unambiguous match to a single V gene segment were excluded. An earlier analysis of a few hundred of the donors called V segments functional above 56.7% productive rearrangements and segregating when the between-donor standard deviation exceeded 5%. A statistical classification framework was built for diagnosing cytomegalovirus status from the catalog of TCR beta chain sequences. A later analysis assigned V and J genes by comparing TCR nucleotide sequences with IMGT/GENE-DB human TR gene sequences. Using the TCRdist pipeline, a later analysis assigned CDR3 sequences along with most-parsimonious VDJ recombination scenarios. In a later analysis, each TCR beta chain was defined by its CDR3 amino acid sequence together with its V-gene family, and reads lacking a unique V-gene family were excluded. In a later analysis, 450 to 600 highly shared, low-generation-probability nucleotide sequences were removed to address suspected cross-contamination and a sequencing artifact. In a later analysis, a clonal expansion index for each public chain was calculated from normalized within-repertoire ranks of inferred template counts. In a later analysis, generation probabilities were computed using a VDJ recombination model fitted to out-of-frame rearrangements, and the results were checked against IGoR. In a later analysis, hypergeometric tests were used to score TCR-TCR, TCR-HLA and TCR-CMV co-occurrence, with a repertoire-size bias correction applied to TCR pairs. False discovery rates were estimated in a later analysis by permuting HLA or CMV assignments 20 times. In a later analysis, co-occurring TCRs were grouped using DBSCAN, with TCRdist sequence similarity added in when clustering inside HLA-allele-positive subsets. Repertoires with fewer than 30,000 or more than 120,000 public chains, plus five repertoires with anomalous nucleotide sharing, were excluded from co-occurrence clustering. TCRdb obtained this table from immuneACCESS and retained in-frame rearrangements with V and J assigned. These tables miss some clones; where compared with another copy, unresolved V genes account for less than half of the shortfall, and the remainder is unexplained. Clonal size and the V and J genes are those of that table, whereas D and trimming came from the DNA. The sample table shows under 200,000 clones, and around 68% are seen once. Clones ranked in the top ten supply 1.3% to 1.5% of the sample.

In total, roughly 710 healthy bone marrow donors made up the cohort. At the time of sampling, every cohort member was nominally healthy, though immune exposures that went unrecorded were likely present. The donor was CMV seronegative and was included in the group of under 450 seronegative cohort members. A peripheral blood sample was collected from each donor, and TCR beta sequencing was performed on peripheral blood mononuclear cells. Genomic DNA was extracted from the blood cell samples with the Qiagen DNeasy Blood Extraction Kit. The rearrangement combines TRBV19 with TRBJ1-1, with TRBD1 identical over 12 junction bases. The TCR originated in a man in his fifties in good health and CMV-seronegative. Sequencing used PBMCs. The CDR3 reads as follows: CASSAGDRGRANTEAFF. The DNA sequence is given as TGTGCCAGTAGTGCTGGGGACAGGGGGCGAGCGAACACTGAAGCTTTCTTT. With the portions outside the CDR3 filled from the reference TRBV19 and TRBJ1-1 genes, the complete variable region becomes DGGITQSPKYLFRKEGQNVTLSCEQNLNHDAMYWYRQDPGQGLRLIYYSQIVNDFQKGDIAEGYSVSREKKESFPLTVTSAQKNPTAFYLCASSAGDRGRANTEAFFGQGTRLTVV.